The TCR beta chain under discussion was sequenced for a study of T-cell reconstitution after alpha-beta-depleted transplantation in children. As it was prepared, the TCRbeta library received unique molecular identifiers. Using its own MiXCR run on the PCR reads, TCRdb lists one record per CDR3 protein. The table shows a few hundred thousand distinct CDR3 sequences, with approximately 10% occurring only once. In its sample, this clonotype was seen many times. Its antigen is not identified. Overall study findings and caveats: Reportedly, alpha-beta T cells present about two months post-transplant originated from several hundred expanded clones of graft origin. At the one-year point after transplant, T-cell counts and TCRbeta diversity were found to come mostly from T cells that had been newly produced.

The germline CDR1 and CDR2 sequences are SGHAT and FQDESV (reference sequence). With 5 bases clipped from V and 5 bases from J, the junction kept 14 bases outside the gene matches. This CDR3 is built from 18 residues. This TCR was recovered from a male patient between 2 and 15 years old who had a stem cell transplant for chronic granulomatous disease, so the T cells may come from the graft donor. This rearrangement joins TRBV11-1 to TRBJ2-2, with 10 bases lining up with TRBD2. The sample was peripheral blood, taken 180 days after TCRalphabeta/CD19-depleted stem cell transplant. CDR3 nucleotides: TGTGCCAGCAGCACTGGAGCTAGCGGGAGAGAGGTGACCGGGGAGCTGTTTTTT. This gives the protein CASSTGASGREVTGELFF.